The 25 T cell receptor beta chains below come from one sample, sequenced in a study of long-term antiretroviral therapy in people with HIV (dated by TCRdb to 2021 to 2024). Sequencing of the TRB variable region was done with the immunoSEQ hsTCRB v3.0 assay at survey level resolution. TCRdb holds this immuneACCESS table with in-frame rearrangements only. Some clones are missing; in checked studies, unresolved V genes explain under half, and the rest has no known cause. The sample data list tens of thousands of clones, and 95% of these were observed just once. The ten largest clones take up more than 3% of the sample. The source was unsorted PBMCs, collected 5.3 years after starting antiretroviral therapy. The receptors derive from a man aged 50-60 years with HIV.

The chain recombines TRBV6-5 with TRBJ2-2; D not certain. Trimming took off 7 bases at V and 1 base at J, with 7 bases between the two ends. This CDR3 is 13 amino acids long. Germline values: CDR1 MNHEY, CDR2 SVGAGI. CDR3 nucleotides: TGTGCCAGCACCATGAAGAACACCGGGGAGCTGTTTTTT. As protein: CASTMKNTGELFF.

DNA for the CDR3: TGTGCCAGCAGCCTGGGACCGCCTATTCTCACCTTC. This sequence encodes CASSLGPPILTF. The rearrangement uses TRBV11-2 and TRBJ1-2, with a tentative D call TRBD1 (5 bases). There are 12 residues in the CDR3. CDR1 and CDR2 (germline): SGHAT, FQNNGV. V dropped 5 bases and J dropped 13 bases, with 17 bases sitting between them.

The V and J genes are TRBV7-7 and TRBJ2-7; 8 positions agree with TRBD2. After removal of 0 bases from V and 2 bases from J, the junction contained 3 bases not matched to a gene. The CDR3 loop spans 15 amino acids. The germline V gene has CDR1 SSHAT and CDR2 FNYEAQ (reference sequence). The CDR3 sequence: CASSLAAGGPYEQYF. In DNA, the CDR3 is TGTGCCAGCAGCTTAGCCGCGGGGGGACCCTACGAGCAGTACTTC.

The chain carries TRBV5-1 and TRBJ1-4; weak D call: TRBD1 (5 bases). V was clipped by 0 bases and J by 5 bases, with 11 bases between them. The CDR3 loop spans 15 amino acids. CDR1 and CDR2 (germline): SGHRS, YFSETQ. The DNA for the CDR3 is TGCGCCAGCAGCTTGGCAAGGGGCAAGAATGAAAAACTGTTTTTT. This codes for CASSLARGKNEKLFF.

The V gene is TRBV19, the J gene TRBJ2-1; D may be TRBD1 or TRBD2 (5 bases each). This CDR3 spans 14 amino acids. The germline CDR1 and CDR2 sequences are LNHDA and SQIVND (reference sequence). V was clipped by 6 bases and J by 0 bases, with 9 bases between them. This chain's CDR3 is CASRGRSSYNEQFF. In DNA, the CDR3 is TGTGCCAGTAGGGGACGGAGCTCCTACAATGAGCAGTTCTTC.

The chain employs TRBV6-6 and TRBJ2-7; D tentatively fits TRBD1 or TRBD2 (5 bases each). This CDR3 has 13 residues. V was shortened by 6 bases and J by 7 bases, with 16 bases between the two germline ends. Germline V gene data show CDR1 as MNHNY and CDR2 as SVGAGI (reference sequence). The CDR3, as DNA: TGTGCCAGCAGCCAAGGGACCCCCTGGGAGCAGTACTTC. Its translation: CASSQGTPWEQYF.

On this clone: Other DNA sequences in this specimen translate into the identical CDR3. The chain has TRBV30 and TRBJ1-1; 10 nucleotides line up with TRBD1. After removal of 3 bases from V and 4 bases from J, the junction contained 5 bases not matched to a gene. The germline CDR1 and CDR2 sequences are GTSNPN and SVGIG (reference sequence). This CDR3 comprises 14 residues. The DNA of the CDR3 is TGTGCCTGGAGCCCGGGACAGGGGATCACTGAAGCTTTCTTT. This codes for CAWSPGQGITEAFF.

This chain uses TRBV5-5 with TRBJ1-2; 9 bases are shared with TRBD1. Germline V lookup: CDR1 SGHKS, CDR2 YYEKEE (reference sequence). The CDR3 spans 15 residues. V shed 7 bases and J 7 bases; nucleotides not matched to a gene: 14. The CDR3 is CASGTGGAVLVGYTF. CDR3 sequence (DNA): TGTGCCAGCGGCACAGGGGGCGCGGTTTTGGTTGGCTACACCTTC. Full variable domain (missing parts from reference TRBV5-5 and TRBJ1-2): DAGVTQSPTHLIKTRGQQVTLRCSPISGHKSVSWYQQVLGQGPQFIFQYYEKEERGRGNFPDRFSARQFPNYSSELNVNALLLGDSALYLCASGTGGAVLVGYTFGSGTRLTVV.

The gene calls are TRBV7-2 and TRBJ2-3, with D possibly being TRBD1 (7 bases). Per the germline V gene, CDR1 is SGHTA and CDR2 is FQGNSA. This CDR3 is built from 16 residues. V was pared by 5 bases and J by 5 bases, with 20 bases between. The DNA for the CDR3 is TGTGCCAGCAGCGTCGGTGGGGGGCCAGGGGGAGATACGCAGTATTTT. The encoded protein is CASSVGGGPGGDTQYF.

The rearrangement uses TRBV5-6 and TRBJ2-3, with D possibly being TRBD1 (6 bases). Germline loops: CDR1 SGHDT, CDR2 YYEEEE. CDR3 length: 16 residues. Trimming removed 4 bases at V and 2 bases at J, with 17 bases between. In nucleotides, the CDR3 is TGTGCCAGCAGCACCCTGGGGGCAGGGTACACAGATACGCAGTATTTT. It specifies CASSTLGAGYTDTQYF.

This sequence joins TRBV20-1 and TRBJ2-3; no clear D. Germline V lookup: CDR1 DFQATT, CDR2 SNEGSKA (reference sequence). V was cut by 6 bases and J by 2 bases, with 6 bases left in between. The CDR3 totals 11 residues. As DNA, the CDR3 is TGCAGTGCCACCCTCACAGATACGCAGTATTTT. It is translated as CSATLTDTQYF.

The V call is TRBV4-3, the J call TRBJ2-7; 8 bases fit TRBD1. The CDR3 extends over 14 amino acids. Germline V gives CDR1 LGHNA, CDR2 YSLEER. V was clipped by 2 bases and J by 6 bases; unmatched bases: 6. The CDR3, as DNA: TGCGCCAGCAGCCAAAATGACAGGGGACGCGAGCAGTACTTC. Residues: CASSQNDRGREQYF.

The V call is TRBV6-1, the J call TRBJ2-7; D gene uncertain. Trimming removed 2 bases at V and 2 bases at J, with 10 bases between. Germline V CDR1 and CDR2: MNHNS, SASEGT. CDR3 length equals 14 residues. The CDR3 protein is CASSEYIDTYEQYF. The CDR3 nucleotides read TGTGCCAGCAGTGAATATATTGACACCTACGAGCAGTACTTC.

The gene calls are TRBV11-2 and TRBJ2-7; D not resolved. The CDR3 is 14 residues long. V dropped 3 bases and J dropped 2 bases, with 11 bases sitting between them. Germline loops: CDR1 SGHAT, CDR2 FQNNGV. The CDR3 sequence is CASSFYSDTYEQYF. The CDR3 nucleotides read TGTGCCAGCAGCTTCTACAGTGATACCTACGAGCAGTACTTC.

The genes are TRBV6-1 and TRBJ1-1, with 9 nucleotides matching TRBD1. CDR1 and CDR2 from the germline V gene are MNHNS and SASEGT. V lost 7 bases, J lost 5 bases, and 8 bases stayed unmatched. The CDR3 is 14 residues long. The CDR3 sequence is CASTQQGAWTEAFF. In DNA form, the CDR3 reads TGTGCCAGCACCCAACAGGGGGCATGGACTGAAGCTTTCTTT.

The chain has TRBV2 and TRBJ1-6; TRBD1 might be the D (5 bases). V was cut by 6 bases and J by 5 bases, with 14 bases left in between. This CDR3 has 15 residues. Germline-derived CDR1 and CDR2 are SNHLY and FYNNEI. CDR3 bases: TGTGCCAGCAGCCAACAGGTTGTCAATAATTCACCCCTCCACTTT. Protein product: CASSQQVVNNSPLHF. The complete variable domain, with remaining parts taken from reference TRBV2 and TRBJ1-6, reads EPEVTQTPSHQVTQMGQEVILRCVPISNHLYFYWYRQILGQKVEFLVSFYNNEISEKSEIFDDQFSVERPDGSNFTLKIRSTKLEDSAMYFCASSQQVVNNSPLHFGNGTRLTVT.

The chain joins TRBV6-6 to TRBJ1-6, with 8 bases matching TRBD1. With 4 bases clipped from V and 6 bases from J, the junction kept 5 bases outside the gene matches. The germline V gene encodes CDR1 MNHNY and CDR2 SVGAGI (reference sequence). The CDR3 has 15 amino acids. CDR3 DNA: TGTGCCAGCAGTTTTCCGACAGGGGTTAATTCACCCCTCCACTTT. It translates to CASSFPTGVNSPLHF.

The chain carries TRBV7-9 and TRBJ1-1; D call uncertain. The V gene's germline CDR1 is SEHNR and CDR2 FQNEAQ (reference sequence). Deletions cut 4 bases from V and 1 base from J, with 10 bases between. CDR3 size: 14 residues. CDR3 in amino acids: CASSYRRQNTEAFF. Here the CDR3 DNA reads TGTGCCAGCAGCTACCGACGACAGAACACTGAAGCTTTCTTT.

V gene TRBV13 combines with J gene TRBJ2-7, with D tentatively TRBD1 (6 bases). V lost 4 bases to trimming and J lost 2 bases, with 12 bases between them. Per germline, CDR1 PRHDT and CDR2 FYEKMQ (reference sequence). This CDR3 is 14 amino acids long. The CDR3 nucleotides read TGTGCCAGCAGCTCCGGGACACCAGCCTACGAGCAGTACTTC. It specifies CASSSGTPAYEQYF.

V is TRBV2 and J is TRBJ1-5; D is unresolved. Germline V gene data show CDR1 as SNHLY and CDR2 as FYNNEI. V lost 6 bases, J lost 1 base, and 13 bases lay in between. The CDR3 sequence is 15 residues long. The CDR3 bases are TGTGCCAGCAGCGTTCTGGGCAGGAGCAATCAGCCCCAGCATTTT. It yields the protein CASSVLGRSNQPQHF.

The rearrangement uses TRBV6-1 and TRBJ2-3, with D perhaps matching TRBD2 (5 bases). This CDR3 comprises 15 residues. Germline CDR1 and CDR2: MNHNS and SASEGT. Trimming cost V 5 bases and J 0 bases, with 12 bases left between them. In DNA, the CDR3 is TGTGCCAGCAGTTTCACTTGGACTAGCACAGATACGCAGTATTTT. Amino acids: CASSFTWTSTDTQYF.

The CDR3 DNA sequence: TGTGCCAGCAGCTTCGGGGAAATCTACGAGCAGTACTTC. Its protein product is CASSFGEIYEQYF. The gene calls are TRBV5-8 and TRBJ2-7; D possibly corresponds to TRBD2 (5 bases). CDR1 is SGHTS and CDR2 is YDEGEE in the germline V gene. V was pared by 2 bases and J by 3 bases, with 9 bases between. The CDR3 spans 13 residues.

The chain joins TRBV4-3 to TRBJ1-1; 7 positions match TRBD1. V shed 0 bases, J shed 4 bases, and the junction held 5 bases outside the gene matches. CDR3 size: 15 residues. CDR1 is LGHNA, CDR2 YSLEER, per germline. The CDR3: CASSQDFSGGTEAFF. CDR3 sequence (DNA): TGCGCCAGCAGCCAAGATTTTTCAGGGGGCACTGAAGCTTTCTTT.

This clone was seen just once. The genes are TRBV11-2 and TRBJ2-7; D may be TRBD1 (7 bases). CDR1 and CDR2 from the germline V gene are SGHAT and FQNNGV. V lost 10 bases and J lost 3, with 16 bases in between. CDR3 length: 13 residues. As DNA, the CDR3 is TGTGCCACCGAGCCAGGGGGAGGCTACGAGCAGTACTTC. This translates into CATEPGGGYEQYF.

The J gene is TRBJ2-3, the V gene TRBV5-1, with D possibly TRBD2 on 6 matching bases. The germline V gene encodes CDR1 SGHRS and CDR2 YFSETQ. The CDR3 is 17 residues long. The germline V and J ends were trimmed by 1 base and 0 bases, with 15 bases remaining between them. DNA for the CDR3: TGCGCCAGCAGCTTGCTTGGGGACTTTCCTAGCACAGATACGCAGTATTTT. This encodes CASSLLGDFPSTDTQYF.